This TCR beta chain was captured in a study of control samples from healthy donors and cancer patients. Sequencing was performed with immunoSEQ multiplex PCR; in TCRdb, only in-frame clones are kept and a portion is missing. The sample consists of over 150,000 clones, 91% of them appearing once. V dropped 8 bases and J dropped 7; count of bases not matched to a gene: 12. CDR1 and CDR2 (germline): MNHNY, SVGAGI (reference sequence). This CDR3 is built from 16 residues. The sequence derives from a woman aged 35 to 49 in good health. Sample: blood. V usage is TRBV6-6 and J usage is TRBJ2-2; 11 positions match TRBD1. CDR3 sequence (DNA): TGTGCCAGCGGCCCCGGGACAGGGGGATCGAACGGGGAGCTGTTTTTT. It yields the protein CASGPGTGGSNGELFF.